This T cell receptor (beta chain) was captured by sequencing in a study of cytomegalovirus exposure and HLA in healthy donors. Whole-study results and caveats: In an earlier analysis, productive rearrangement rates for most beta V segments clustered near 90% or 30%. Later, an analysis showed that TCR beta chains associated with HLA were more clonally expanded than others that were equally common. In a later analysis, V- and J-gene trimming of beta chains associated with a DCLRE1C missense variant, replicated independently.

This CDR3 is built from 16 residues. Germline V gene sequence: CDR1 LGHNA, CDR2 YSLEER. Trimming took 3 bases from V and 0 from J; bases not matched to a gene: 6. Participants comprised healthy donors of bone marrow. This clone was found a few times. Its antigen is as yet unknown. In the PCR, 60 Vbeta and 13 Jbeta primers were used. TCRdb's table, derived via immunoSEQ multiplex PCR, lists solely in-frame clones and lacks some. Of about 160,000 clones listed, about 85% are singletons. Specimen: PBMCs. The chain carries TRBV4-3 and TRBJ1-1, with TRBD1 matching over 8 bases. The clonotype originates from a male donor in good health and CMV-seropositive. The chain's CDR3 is CASSHRQGPMNTEAFF. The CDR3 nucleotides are TGCGCCAGCAGCCATAGACAGGGGCCTATGAACACTGAAGCTTTCTTT.